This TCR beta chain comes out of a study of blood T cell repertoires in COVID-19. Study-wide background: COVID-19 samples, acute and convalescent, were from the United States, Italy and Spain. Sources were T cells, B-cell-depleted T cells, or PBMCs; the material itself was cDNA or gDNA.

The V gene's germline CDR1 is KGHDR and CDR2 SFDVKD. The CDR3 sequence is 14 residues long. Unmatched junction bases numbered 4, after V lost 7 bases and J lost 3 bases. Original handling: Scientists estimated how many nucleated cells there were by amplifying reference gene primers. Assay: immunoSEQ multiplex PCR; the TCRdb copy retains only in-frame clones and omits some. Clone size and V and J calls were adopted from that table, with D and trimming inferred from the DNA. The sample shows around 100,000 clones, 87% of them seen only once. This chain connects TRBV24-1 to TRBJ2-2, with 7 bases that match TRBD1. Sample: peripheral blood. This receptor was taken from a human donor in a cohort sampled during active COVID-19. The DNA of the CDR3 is TGTGCCACCAGCAGGGGGATGGACACCGGGGAGCTGTTTTTT. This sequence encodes CATSRGMDTGELFF.